This T cell receptor (beta chain) was recovered during a study of T cell responses to AZD1222 COVID-19 vaccine. Study findings and constraints: Among vaccine-associated CD4 TCRs, coverage spanned spike, with dominance at 160-218 and 743-854. White British donors predominated, females outnumbered males, and clonal diversity was possibly underestimated.

Measured with immunoSEQ multiplex PCR; TCRdb has only the in-frame clones, and not every one. The sample lists 70,000 or so clones, around 83% occurring once. The CDR3 spans 14 residues. Germline-derived CDR1 and CDR2 are MNHEY and SMNVEV (reference sequence). The V and J ends lost 4 bases and 2 bases respectively, with 10 bases between them. To note about this clone: Its antigen remains unidentified.

The clonotype comes from an adult in good health. V and J are TRBV27 and TRBJ2-3; possible D gene TRBD2, 5 bases. The source was peripheral blood, collected on day 0 of AZD1222 vaccination. In DNA, the CDR3 is TGTGCCAGCAGTTGGACTGCCCCCACAGATACGCAGTATTTT. It is translated as CASSWTAPTDTQYF.